These 19 T cell receptor beta chains originate from one sample sequenced in a study of T cells in localized non-small cell lung cancer. Method: immunoSEQ multiplex PCR; TCRdb's copy keeps in-frame clones and lacks some. The sample consists of just over 1,500 clones, around 20% of them appearing once. The material sequenced was normal lung tissue next to the tumor, taken before any cancer treatment. The receptors shown here come from a female donor at least 60 years old with stage I lung adenocarcinoma.

This clone was seen a handful of times. The chain uses TRBV7-2 and TRBJ2-2; D is undetermined. The CDR3 has 13 residues. Per the germline V gene, CDR1 is SGHTA and CDR2 is FQGNSA. Trimming took 4 bases from V and 3 from J, leaving 6 bases between them. In DNA form, the CDR3 reads TGTGCCAGCAGCTCTCGTTACACCGGGGAGCTGTTTTTT. It codes for CASSSRYTGELFF.

The chain employs TRBV6-8 and TRBJ2-7; TRBD1 agrees at 8 bases. V dropped 4 bases and J dropped 8; count of bases not matched to a gene: 10. Germline loops: CDR1 MNHGY, CDR2 SAAAGT. The length of the CDR3 is 14 residues. The CDR3 loop reads CASSSAPDREKQYF. The DNA for the CDR3 is TGTGCCAGCAGTTCCGCCCCGGACAGGGAAAAGCAGTACTTC.

This clone has only a few counts. The chain recombines TRBV6-8 with TRBJ1-5; D is ambiguous. The CDR3 extends over 14 amino acids. Germline CDR1 MNHGY, CDR2 SAAAGT. V was cut by 4 bases and J by 0 bases, with 7 bases left in between. Written as DNA, the CDR3 is TGTGCCAGCAGTTTAGAGCCTAGCAATCAGCCCCAGCATTTT. Its translation is CASSLEPSNQPQHF.

This clone is classed as large. This chain uses TRBV11-3 with TRBJ1-1, with a possible D match to TRBD1 (5 bases). Germline-derived CDR1 and CDR2 are SGHNT and YENEEA. Deletions cut 0 bases from V and 3 bases from J, with 11 bases between. CDR3 length equals 15 residues. In DNA form, the CDR3 reads TGTGCCAGCAGCTTAGAGGGACGGAACCACACTGAAGCTTTCTTT. This translates into CASSLEGRNHTEAFF. Based on the CDR3 plus reference TRBV11-3 and TRBJ1-1, the full variable domain is EAGVVQSPRYKIIEKKQPVAFWCNPISGHNTLYWYLQNLGQGPELLIRYENEEAVDDSQLPKDRFSAERLKGVDSTLKIQPAELGDSAVYLCASSLEGRNHTEAFFGQGTRLTVV.

Sample share makes this clone medium-sized. The chain couples TRBV11-3 to TRBJ2-7, with TRBD2 identical over 9 bases. The CDR3 has 16 residues. Looked up from germline, CDR1 is SGHNT and CDR2 is YENEEA. Germline trimming cut 4 bases from V and 2 bases from J; bases unmatched to any gene: 9. The DNA for the CDR3 is TGTGCCAGCAGCTCAATAGCGGGAGCGGTTGCCTACGAGCAGTACTTC. Residues: CASSSIAGAVAYEQYF.

The chain is built from TRBV19 and TRBJ1-3, with 8 bases matching TRBD1. J gave up 4 bases and V 4 bases, and 15 bases lay outside the gene matches. The CDR3 spans 18 residues. Germline V lookup: CDR1 LNHDA, CDR2 SQIVND (reference sequence). CDR3 protein: CASSTSTRTGGGGNTIYF. Written as DNA, the CDR3 is TGTGCCAGTAGTACCAGTACCAGAACAGGGGGTGGAGGAAACACCATATATTTT.

This clone was detected only a few times. The J gene is TRBJ1-6, the V gene TRBV6-8; weak D call: TRBD1 (5 bases). This CDR3 is built from 15 residues. With 4 bases removed from V and 9 bases from J, the gap between germline ends came to 16 bases. The germline V gene encodes CDR1 MNHGY and CDR2 SAAAGT. This chain's CDR3 is CASSLDNPGGSPLHF. The CDR3 DNA follows: TGTGCCAGCAGTTTGGACAACCCCGGAGGTTCACCCCTCCACTTT.

This clone was seen a handful of times. The chain is built from TRBV1 and TRBJ1-4; the table's TRBD1 call for D was not verified on the DNA. TRBV1 is given as a pseudogene. The CDR3 spans 16 residues. The CDR3 reads CASSQDLPGSYEKLFF. For the CDR3, the DNA is TGCGCCAGCAGCCAAGACCTGCCAGGCTCCTATGAAAAACTGTTTTTT.

This clone occurred a few times. The V gene is TRBV11-3, the J gene TRBJ2-5, with 9 bases fitting TRBD2. V lost 5 bases to trimming and J lost 4 bases; unmatched junction nucleotides: 11. Germline CDR1 SGHNT, CDR2 YENEEA. This CDR3 comprises 16 residues. CDR3 in DNA: TGTGCCAGCAGCCATGGGACTAGCCCCCGTGGAGAGACCCAGTACTTC. It specifies CASSHGTSPRGETQYF.

In its sample, this clone was seen a few times. The CDR3 DNA sequence: TGTGCCACCAGCAGAGATGTCCAGGTGGGCGGCTACACCTTC. Residues: CATSRDVQVGGYTF. The chain employs TRBV15 and TRBJ1-2; D gene unclear. Germline lookup yields CDR1 LNHNV and CDR2 YYDKDF (reference sequence). The V end was cut by 0 bases, the J end by 8 bases, with 13 bases between. The CDR3 is 14 residues long.

This clone was seen a few times. This chain joins TRBV11-3 and TRBJ1-1; 10 positions agree with TRBD1. Germline-derived CDR1 and CDR2 are SGHNT and YENEEA. The ends lost 2 bases at V and 4 bases at J; junction bases unmatched: 4. The length of the CDR3 is 15 residues. The CDR3 spells CASSLMTGGRTEAFF. The CDR3 DNA follows: TGTGCCAGCAGCTTAATGACAGGGGGCCGCACTGAAGCTTTCTTT. The full variable domain, completed using reference TRBV11-3 and TRBJ1-1, is EAGVVQSPRYKIIEKKQPVAFWCNPISGHNTLYWYLQNLGQGPELLIRYENEEAVDDSQLPKDRFSAERLKGVDSTLKIQPAELGDSAVYLCASSLMTGGRTEAFFGQGTRLTVV.

This clone was counted a few times. V and J are TRBV11-3 and TRBJ1-2, with TRBD1 matching over 9 bases. The CDR3 has 18 residues. Germline trimming cut 5 bases from V and 3 bases from J; bases unmatched to any gene: 16. Germline assignment: CDR1 SGHNT and CDR2 YENEEA. CDR3 region: CASSLLIQPGQGDYGYTF. The CDR3 DNA reads as TGTGCCAGCAGCCTACTCATACAACCGGGACAGGGAGACTATGGCTACACCTTC.

This clone is large within its sample. The genes are TRBV30 and TRBJ1-1; possible D gene TRBD1, 5 bases. Germline-derived CDR1 and CDR2 are GTSNPN and SVGIG (reference sequence). V gave up 3 bases and J gave up 1 base, with 6 bases separating them. This CDR3 spans 12 amino acids. CDR3 sequence reads: CAWRRGNTEAFF. CDR3 bases: TGTGCCTGGAGGAGGGGGAACACTGAAGCTTTCTTT.

The genes are TRBV19 and TRBJ2-7, with D possibly TRBD1 on 5 matching bases. This CDR3 region has 15 residues. The ends were cut back, 5 bases at V and 2 bases at J, with 16 bases in the middle. Germline CDR1 and CDR2: LNHDA and SQIVND (reference sequence). In DNA form, the CDR3 reads TGTGCCAGTAGTCTCCACGGACAAACCACCTACGAGCAGTACTTC. Protein: CASSLHGQTTYEQYF.

This clone was found a few times. The CDR3 spells CARSLEGRTPSDTQYF. The CDR3 DNA reads TGTGCCAGAAGCTTGGAAGGCCGCACGCCTTCAGATACGCAGTATTTT. The chain links TRBV5-3 to TRBJ2-3; no firm D call. TRBV5-3 is classed as an ORF, of uncertain function. V was clipped by 0 bases and J by 4 bases, with 15 bases between them. The CDR3 covers 16 residues.

The chain carries TRBV6-8 and TRBJ2-2; D possibly matches TRBD1 or TRBD2 (5 bases each). The CDR3 contains 16 residues. Looked up from germline, CDR1 is MNHGY and CDR2 is SAAAGT. V was pared by 5 bases and J by 7 bases, with 20 bases between. CDR3: CASSTHGTAGSGELFF. As DNA, the CDR3 is TGTGCCAGCAGTACCCACGGGACGGCTGGGAGCGGGGAGCTGTTTTTT.

This clone was found a few times. The V and J genes are TRBV4-1 and TRBJ2-7; 15 nucleotides line up with TRBD2. This CDR3 is 18 amino acids long. Germline V CDR1 and CDR2: MGHRA, YSYEKL. J gave up 3 bases and V 4 bases, and 10 bases lay outside the gene matches. This CDR3 is CASSPGLAGGLSFYEQYF. The CDR3 DNA follows: TGCGCCAGCAGCCCCGGACTAGCGGGAGGGCTTTCTTTCTACGAGCAGTACTTC.

The rearrangement uses TRBV14 and TRBJ2-2; 9 nucleotides match TRBD1. Germline lookup yields CDR1 SGHDN and CDR2 FVKESK. The length of the CDR3 is 15 residues. Germline trimming cut 4 bases from V and 3 bases from J; bases unmatched to any gene: 3. The CDR3 DNA reads as TGTGCCAGCAGCCTTGGGACAGGGTACACCGGGGAGCTGTTTTTT. The encoded protein is CASSLGTGYTGELFF.

The V call is TRBV18, the J call TRBJ2-5; D perhaps matches TRBD2 (6 bases). The CDR3 runs 13 residues. Trimming pared 2 bases from V and 7 bases from J, leaving 11 bases between. The germline V gene has CDR1 KGHSH and CDR2 LQKENI. The CDR3 reads CASSPTEAGTQYF. CDR3 nucleotide sequence: TGTGCCAGCTCACCAACGGAAGCGGGGACCCAGTACTTC.